One sample yielded the 27 T cell receptor beta chains listed below, sequenced in a study of T-cell reconstitution after alpha-beta-depleted transplantation in children. As it was prepared, the TCRbeta library received unique molecular identifiers. TCRdb used MiXCR to reprocess the PCR reads, holding one entry per CDR3 protein. The sample lists some 550,000 distinct CDR3 sequences, 23% occurring once. The specimen was PBMCs, mostly from graft donor cells, collected 360 days after TCRalphabeta/CD19-depleted stem cell transplant. The receptors originated from a boy younger than two who had a stem cell transplant for acute myeloid leukemia, so the T cells may come from the graft donor.

Details on this clonotype: At one end, the junction sequence differs from germline, possibly due to a read error. The chain recombines TRBV20-1 with TRBJ2-1; TRBD1 matches 7 bases. Germline CDR1 and CDR2: DFQATT and SNEGSKA (reference sequence). This CDR3 spans 15 amino acids. CDR3 coding DNA: TGCTGTGCTAGAGTTACAGGGGTCTCCTACAATGAGCAGTTCTTC. This sequence encodes CCARVTGVSYNEQFF.

This clonotype occurred a few times. This sequence joins TRBV19 and TRBJ2-3; D remains ambiguous. V lost 0 bases and J lost 2, with 6 bases in between. Per the germline V gene, CDR1 is LNHDA and CDR2 is SQIVND (reference sequence). The CDR3 contains 14 residues. The CDR3 DNA reads TGTGCCAGTAGTATAGATCTGTTCACAGATACGCAGTATTTT. As protein: CASSIDLFTDTQYF.

This clonotype came up many times. J is TRBJ2-1 and V is TRBV7-6, with TRBD2 matching over 15 bases. Germline assignment: CDR1 SGHVS and CDR2 FNYEAQ. Trimming at V came to 0 bases and at J to 2 bases, leaving 5 bases not matched to a gene. This CDR3 spans 19 amino acids. The CDR3 is CASSLAPGTSGGPYNEQFF. The CDR3 DNA is TGTGCCAGCAGCTTAGCGCCCGGGACTAGCGGGGGGCCCTACAATGAGCAGTTCTTC. The whole variable domain, remainder taken from reference TRBV7-6 and TRBJ2-1, is GAGVSQSPRYKVTKRGQDVALRCDPISGHVSLYWYRQALGQGPEFLTYFNYEAQQDKSGLPNDRFSAERPEGSISTLTIQRTEQRDSAMYRCASSLAPGTSGGPYNEQFFGPGTRLTVL.

The sample holds many counts of this clonotype. This chain uses TRBV28 with TRBJ2-7; 11 bases match TRBD2. Germline values: CDR1 MDHEN, CDR2 SYDVKM. CDR3 size: 14 residues. J was trimmed by 2 bases and V by 6 bases; bases with no gene match: 3. The CDR3, as DNA: TGTGCCAGCAGCGGGACTAGCGGAACCTACGAGCAGTACGTC. Its translation: CASSGTSGTYEQYV.

This clonotype occurred many times. In DNA form, the CDR3 reads TGCAGTGCTACCCTCGGGACTAGCGGATCAGATACGCAGTATTTT. This translates into CSATLGTSGSDTQYF. This sequence joins TRBV20-1 and TRBJ2-3; 11 bases fit TRBD2. Germline lookup yields CDR1 DFQATT and CDR2 SNEGSKA (reference sequence). J lost 4 bases, V lost 4 bases, and 7 bases had no gene match. This CDR3 has 15 residues.

In its sample, this clonotype was seen many times. The CDR3 bases are TGTGCCAGCAGCTTAAATCCCGGACAGGTCGATGAGCAGTTCTTC. It yields the protein CASSLNPGQVDEQFF. The V call is TRBV7-3, the J call TRBJ2-1; TRBD1 matches at 7 bases. With V trimmed by 1 base and J by 8 bases, 8 bases remained unmatched. CDR3 length equals 15 residues. From germline, CDR1 is SGHTA and CDR2 FQGTGA.

This clonotype occurred a few times. The V call is TRBV20-1, the J call TRBJ2-5; 8 nucleotides line up with TRBD2. Unmatched junction bases numbered 10, after V lost 2 bases and J lost 2 bases. Germline V gene lookup returns CDR1 DFQATT and CDR2 SNEGSKA (reference sequence). This CDR3 is built from 16 residues. DNA of the CDR3: TGCAGTGCTAGAACATTTAGCGGGGTACCTCAAGAGACCCAGTACTTC. Its translation: CSARTFSGVPQETQYF.

This clonotype showed up just a few times. The chain combines TRBV20-1 with TRBJ2-5; the D is unclear. The CDR3 consists of 13 residues. Germline CDR1 reads DFQATT; CDR2 reads SNEGSKA (reference sequence). Trimming removed 1 base from V and 2 bases from J, with 8 bases in between. CDR3 DNA sequence: TGCAGTGCTAGAGTGGGGATACAAGAGACCCAGTACTTC. This translates into CSARVGIQETQYF.

In its sample, this clonotype was seen many times. J is TRBJ2-3 and V is TRBV3-1, with 12 positions matching TRBD2. The germline V gene has CDR1 LGHDT and CDR2 YNNKEL (reference sequence). V dropped 3 bases and J dropped 4; count of bases not matched to a gene: 2. This CDR3 has 15 residues. CDR3 amino acids: CASSHLAGGPDTQYF. DNA for the CDR3: TGTGCCAGCAGCCACCTAGCGGGGGGGCCAGATACGCAGTATTTT.

The rearrangement joins TRBV13 to TRBJ2-1; 7 positions match TRBD1. The V and J ends lost 5 bases and 8 bases, in that order; junction bases with no gene match: 6. Germline V CDR1 and CDR2: PRHDT, FYEKMQ (reference sequence). The CDR3 runs 13 residues. In DNA form, the CDR3 reads TGTGCCAGCAGCCTGAGGGGGCGCTATGAGCAGTTCTTC. Translating gives CASSLRGRYEQFF.

This clonotype was observed a handful of times. The V call is TRBV20-1, the J call TRBJ1-1; no firm D call. The germline V gene encodes CDR1 DFQATT and CDR2 SNEGSKA (reference sequence). The ends were cut back, 6 bases at V and 1 base at J, with 9 bases in the middle. This CDR3 has 12 residues. CDR3: CSAARGNTEAFF. In DNA form, the CDR3 reads TGCAGTGCCGCACGGGGGAACACTGAAGCTTTCTTT.

The chain carries TRBV11-2 and TRBJ2-1; TRBD1 aligns across 7 bases. Germline CDR1 SGHAT, CDR2 FQNNGV. V shed 8 bases and J 0 bases; nucleotides not matched to a gene: 19. The CDR3 spans 19 residues. The CDR3 region has the DNA TGTGCCAGCTGTTTCTACGTCTCGGGACAGAAGAGCTCCTACAATGAGCAGTTCTTC. Its translation: CASCFYVSGQKSSYNEQFF. The complete variable domain, with remaining parts taken from reference TRBV11-2 and TRBJ2-1, reads EAGVAQSPRYKIIEKRQSVAFWCNPISGHATLYWYQQILGQGPKLLIQFQNNGVVDDSQLPKDRFSAERLKGVDSTLKIQPAKLEDSAVYLCASCFYVSGQKSSYNEQFFGPGTRLTVL.

V and J are TRBV6-5 and TRBJ1-1; maybe TRBD1 (5 bases). The CDR3 spans 16 residues. Trimming removed 0 bases from V and 0 bases from J, with 11 bases in between. The germline gives CDR1 MNHEY, CDR2 SVGAGI. The CDR3 sequence is CASSYSPGAVNTEAFF. The CDR3 nucleotides are TGTGCCAGCAGTTACTCCCCCGGGGCAGTGAACACTGAAGCTTTCTTT.

The chain uses TRBV27 and TRBJ1-3; TRBD1 matches at 10 bases. There are 16 residues in the CDR3. CDR1 MNHEY and CDR2 SMNVEV come from the germline V gene (reference sequence). J lost 4 bases, V lost 3 bases, and 6 bases had no gene match. The CDR3 DNA follows: TGTGCCAGCAGTTTCCGGGGGACAGGGGAAGGAAACACCATATATTTT. It translates to CASSFRGTGEGNTIYF.

V gene TRBV4-3 combines with J gene TRBJ2-4; D possibly matches TRBD1 or TRBD2 (5 bases each). CDR3 length: 14 amino acids. Trimming left V 5 bases short and J 4 bases short, with 12 bases between. Per germline, CDR1 LGHNA and CDR2 YSLEER. The CDR3, as DNA: TGCGCCAGCAGCGAACGGGACGGAAAAAACATTCAGTACTTC. Amino acid sequence: CASSERDGKNIQYF.

This clonotype was counted between two and nine times. J is TRBJ2-5 and V is TRBV20-1, with 7 bases identical to TRBD1. V lost 5 bases to trimming and J lost 3 bases; unmatched junction nucleotides: 9. CDR3 size: 14 residues. Germline V CDR1 and CDR2: DFQATT, SNEGSKA (reference sequence). The CDR3 DNA sequence: TGCAGTGCTGGCCCTAGACAGGGTAAAGAGACCCAGTACTTC. This encodes CSAGPRQGKETQYF.

The CDR3 spells CSARDLGAGGTEAFF. The CDR3 DNA sequence: TGCAGTGCTAGAGATCTGGGGGCCGGCGGGACTGAAGCTTTCTTT. The genes are TRBV20-1 and TRBJ1-1, with D maybe TRBD1 (6 bases). CDR1 is DFQATT and CDR2 is SNEGSKA in the germline V gene (reference sequence). Trimming cost V 0 bases and J 5 bases, with 16 bases left between them. The CDR3 covers 15 residues.

This clonotype was detected ten times or more. This chain joins TRBV12-3 or TRBV12-4 and TRBJ2-2, with 8 bases lining up with TRBD1. V lost 6 bases, J lost 0 bases, and 6 bases stayed unmatched. This CDR3 has 16 residues. The CDR3 here is CASRPTGVTNTGELFF. The CDR3 DNA follows: TGTGCCAGCAGACCGACAGGGGTCACGAACACCGGGGAGCTGTTTTTT.

This clonotype appeared a few times. Given a much more abundant clone one base away, this may be a read error. The chain has TRBV12-3 or TRBV12-4 and TRBJ1-3; D is possibly TRBD1 (5 bases). This CDR3 has 14 amino acids. Trimming took 4 bases from V and 1 from J, leaving 8 bases between them. CDR3 nucleotides: TGTGCCAGCAGTTCGACAGCTTCTGGAAACACCATATATTTT. It codes for CASSSTASGNTIYF.

This clonotype was counted many times. This rearrangement joins TRBV12-3 or TRBV12-4 to TRBJ2-7; maybe TRBD1 (6 bases). The CDR3 sequence is 14 residues long. With 4 bases removed from V and 2 bases from J, the gap between germline ends came to 12 bases. The CDR3 DNA is TGTGCCAGCAGTTCGGGACAACCCCCCTACGAGCAGTACGTC. Translated: CASSSGQPPYEQYV.

This clonotype was counted a few times. The chain has TRBV5-5 and TRBJ2-5; maybe TRBD2 (7 bases). Germline-derived CDR1 and CDR2 are SGHKS and YYEKEE (reference sequence). This CDR3 is built from 14 residues. V was shortened by 4 bases and J by 4 bases, with 14 bases between the two germline ends. The CDR3 reads CASSSQGRGETQYF. CDR3 DNA sequence: TGTGCCAGCAGCAGCCAGGGGAGGGGAGAGACCCAGTACTTC. Complete variable domain (other parts from reference TRBV5-5 and TRBJ2-5): DAGVTQSPTHLIKTRGQQVTLRCSPISGHKSVSWYQQVLGQGPQFIFQYYEKEERGRGNFPDRFSARQFPNYSSELNVNALLLGDSALYLCASSSQGRGETQYFGPGTRLLVL.

This clonotype occurred a few times. This chain joins TRBV6-5 and TRBJ1-3, with TRBD1 matching 8 bases. Trimming at V came to 0 bases and at J to 4 bases, leaving 2 bases not matched to a gene. The V gene's germline CDR1 is MNHEY and CDR2 SVGAGI. This CDR3 is built from 15 residues. This CDR3 reads CASSYSTGEGNTIYF. The CDR3 nucleotides are TGTGCCAGCAGTTACTCGACAGGGGAAGGAAACACCATATATTTT.

This clonotype has at least ten counts. The chain is built from TRBV20-1 and TRBJ2-3, with 10 bases fitting TRBD1. Unmatched junction bases numbered 5, after V lost 0 bases and J lost 2 bases. The CDR3 sequence is 16 residues long. Looked up from germline, CDR1 is DFQATT and CDR2 is SNEGSKA (reference sequence). This chain's CDR3 is CSARDPGQGPTDTQYF. In DNA form, the CDR3 reads TGCAGTGCTAGAGATCCGGGACAGGGGCCCACAGATACGCAGTATTTT.

The chain employs TRBV7-3 and TRBJ2-2; no firm D call. V was trimmed by 5 bases and J by 5 bases, leaving 9 bases between them. This CDR3 region has 13 residues. Germline loops: CDR1 SGHTA, CDR2 FQGTGA. The CDR3 nucleotides read TGTGCCAGCAGCCCCCACCGGACCGGGGAGCTGTTTTTT. It is translated as CASSPHRTGELFF.

In its sample, this clonotype was seen a few times. It may be a read error: a sequence one base away is much more abundant. The V gene is TRBV20-1, the J gene TRBJ2-5; D remains unclear. Germline loops: CDR1 DFQATT, CDR2 SNEGSKA (reference sequence). The V end lost 0 bases, the J end lost 5 bases, and 4 bases lay between the germline ends. This CDR3 contains 11 residues. For the CDR3, the DNA is TGCAGTGCTAGAGATACGGAGACCCAGTACTTC. Protein product: CSARDTETQYF.

This clonotype was seen a handful of times. The rearrangement links TRBV12-3 or TRBV12-4 to TRBJ2-1; perhaps TRBD1 as D (5 bases). This CDR3 comprises 15 residues. The V and J ends lost 7 bases and 2 bases respectively, with 15 bases between them. The CDR3 loop is CASNSHRFPYNEQFF. DNA for the CDR3: TGTGCCAGCAATTCCCACAGGTTCCCCTACAATGAGCAGTTCTTC.

This clonotype was picked up a small number of times. The chain recombines TRBV6-5 with TRBJ2-1; 7 bases match TRBD1. Trimming at V came to 2 bases and at J to 8 bases, leaving 9 bases not matched to a gene. The germline gives CDR1 MNHEY, CDR2 SVGAGI. This CDR3 has 15 amino acids. The CDR3 DNA reads as TGTGCCAGCAGTTACGGAGACAGGGCAAGCTATGAGCAGTTCTTC. It specifies CASSYGDRASYEQFF.